The clone carrying this T cell receptor beta chain was counted only a few times. Its specificity is unknown. Sequence at one end of the junction differs from germline and may be a read error. Pregnant or lactating patients were excluded, as were those with uncontrolled infection or other autoimmune disease. This sample holds PBMCs from roughly 10 ml fresh peripheral blood. This entry is derived from a study of T cells in Graves' hyperthyroidism and ophthalmopathy. For the study at large: Peripheral blood specimens were obtained at initial diagnosis, prior to any treatment.

The germline gives CDR1 LGHNA, CDR2 YNFKEQ. This CDR3 has 18 amino acids. Study-wide results and caveats: Among thyroid clonotypes expanded above 0.001, most also appeared in blood.

Template material for amplifying TCR beta CDR3 regions consisted of RNA transcripts. HTBI primers were employed in a first-round RT-PCR of the TCR CDR3. TCRdb processed the multiplex PCR reads anew with MiXCR; each CDR3 protein has one entry. Of hundreds of thousands of distinct CDR3 sequences in the sample, less than 20% were seen once. Sequences were obtained from blood. This chain joins TRBV4-2 and TRBJ2-7; perhaps D is TRBD1 or TRBD2 (5 bases each). The receptor was derived from a woman younger than 35 with Graves' hyperthyroidism that later progressed to Graves' ophthalmopathy. For the CDR3, the DNA is TGTGCCAGCAGCCAAGATTGGCTGGGACGAGCCGAGACCTACGAGCAGTGCTTC. Amino acids: CASSQDWLGRAETYEQCF.